The T cell receptor beta chain described here comes from a study of identifying expanded T cells in peripheral blood. CDR1 is SGHAT and CDR2 is FQNNGV in the germline V gene. V was cut by 2 bases and J by 5 bases, with 9 bases left in between. The CDR3 has 14 residues. General study points: Clone count variance between approximately 2-week samples rose with total template count.

About this clone itself: As yet, its antigen is unknown.

TCRdb's copy holds only in-frame clones and misses some; the assay was immunoSEQ multiplex PCR. The sample records around 47,000 clones, 82% being singletons. The receptor's source is a person between 18 and 69 years old in good health. The sample consisted of blood. The gene calls are TRBV11-2 and TRBJ1-4; D remains ambiguous. Here the CDR3 DNA reads TGTGCCAGCAGCTTATCTGCAGCCAATGAAAAACTGTTTTTT. Translating it yields CASSLSAANEKLFF.